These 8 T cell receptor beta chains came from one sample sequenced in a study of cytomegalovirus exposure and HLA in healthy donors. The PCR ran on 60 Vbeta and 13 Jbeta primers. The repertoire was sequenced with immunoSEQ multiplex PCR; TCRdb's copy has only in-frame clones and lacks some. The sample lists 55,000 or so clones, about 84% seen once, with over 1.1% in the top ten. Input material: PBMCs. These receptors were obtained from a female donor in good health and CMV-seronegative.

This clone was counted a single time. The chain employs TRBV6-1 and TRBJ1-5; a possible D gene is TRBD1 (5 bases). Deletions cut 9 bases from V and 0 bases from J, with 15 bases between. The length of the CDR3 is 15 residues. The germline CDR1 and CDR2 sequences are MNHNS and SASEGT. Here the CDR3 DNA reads TGTGCCAGTGATCGACAGCTCGATAGCAATCAGCCCCAGCATTTT. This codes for CASDRQLDSNQPQHF.

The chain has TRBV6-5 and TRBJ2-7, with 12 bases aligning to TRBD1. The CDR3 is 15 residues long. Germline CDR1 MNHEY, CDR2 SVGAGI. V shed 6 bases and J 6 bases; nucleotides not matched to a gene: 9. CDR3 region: CASSRRGTGGCEQYF. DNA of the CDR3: TGTGCCAGCAGCCGACGCGGGACAGGGGGCTGCGAGCAGTACTTC.

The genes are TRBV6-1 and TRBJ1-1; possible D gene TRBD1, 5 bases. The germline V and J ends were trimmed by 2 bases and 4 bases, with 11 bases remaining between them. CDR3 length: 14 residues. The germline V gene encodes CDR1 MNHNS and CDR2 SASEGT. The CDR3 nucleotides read TGTGCCAGCAGTGAAAAGGTAGGGGTCACTGAAGCTTTCTTT. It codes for CASSEKVGVTEAFF.

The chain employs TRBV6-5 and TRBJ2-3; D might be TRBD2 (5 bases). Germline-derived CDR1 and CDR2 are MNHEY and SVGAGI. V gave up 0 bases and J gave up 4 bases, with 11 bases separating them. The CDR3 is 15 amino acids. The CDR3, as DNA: TGTGCCAGCAGTTACTCGGGCGGAGGCCCAGATACGCAGTATTTT. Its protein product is CASSYSGGGPDTQYF.

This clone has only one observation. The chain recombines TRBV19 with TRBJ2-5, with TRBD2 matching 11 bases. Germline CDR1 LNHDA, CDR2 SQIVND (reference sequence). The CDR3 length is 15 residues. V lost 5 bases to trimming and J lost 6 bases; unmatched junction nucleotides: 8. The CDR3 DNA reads TGTGCCAGTAGTTCGGGACTAGCGGTTCGGAAGACCCAGTACTTC. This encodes CASSSGLAVRKTQYF.

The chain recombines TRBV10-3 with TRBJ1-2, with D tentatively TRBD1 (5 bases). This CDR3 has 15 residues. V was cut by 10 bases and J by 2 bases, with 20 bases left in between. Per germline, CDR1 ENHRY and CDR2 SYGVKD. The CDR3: CASSSGGGVNYGYTF. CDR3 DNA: TGTGCCAGCTCATCGGGGGGGGGTGTAAACTATGGCTACACCTTC.

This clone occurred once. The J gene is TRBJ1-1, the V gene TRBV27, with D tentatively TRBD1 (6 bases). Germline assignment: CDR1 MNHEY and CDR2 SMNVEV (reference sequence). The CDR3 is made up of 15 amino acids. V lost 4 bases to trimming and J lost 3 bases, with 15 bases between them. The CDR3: CASSSGQFADTEAFF. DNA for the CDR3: TGTGCCAGCAGTTCAGGACAGTTTGCGGACACTGAAGCTTTCTTT.

The CDR3 DNA is TGCGCCAGCAGCCAAGTCGGGTCCTACAATGAGCAGTTCTTC. It encodes CASSQVGSYNEQFF. The gene calls are TRBV4-1 and TRBJ2-1; no clear D. Trimming took 1 base from V and 1 from J, leaving 5 bases between them. CDR1 is MGHRA and CDR2 is YSYEKL in the germline V gene. The CDR3 covers 14 residues.